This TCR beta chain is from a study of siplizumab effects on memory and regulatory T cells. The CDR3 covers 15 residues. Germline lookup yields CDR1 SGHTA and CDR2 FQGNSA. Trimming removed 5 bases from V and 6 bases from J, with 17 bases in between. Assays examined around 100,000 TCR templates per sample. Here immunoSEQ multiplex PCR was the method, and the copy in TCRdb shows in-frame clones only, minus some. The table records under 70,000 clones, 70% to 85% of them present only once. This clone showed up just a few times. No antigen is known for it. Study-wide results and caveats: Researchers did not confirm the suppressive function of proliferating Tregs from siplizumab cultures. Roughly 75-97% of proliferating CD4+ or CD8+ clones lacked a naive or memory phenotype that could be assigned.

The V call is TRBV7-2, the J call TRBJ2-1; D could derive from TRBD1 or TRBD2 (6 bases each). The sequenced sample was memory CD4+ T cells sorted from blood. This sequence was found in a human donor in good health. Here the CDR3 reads CASSRDGGLFNEQFF. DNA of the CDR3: TGTGCCAGCAGCCGCGACGGGGGCCTTTTCAATGAGCAGTTCTTC.